Listed below are T cell receptor beta chains from one sample, sequenced in a study of blood T cell repertoires in COVID-19. Clones were sequenced by immunoSEQ multiplex PCR, and TCRdb holds only the in-frame ones, with some missing. There are a few hundred thousand clones in the sample; 90% occur only once, and around 4.5% lies in the top ten. The material sequenced was PBMCs or T cells enriched from blood (not recorded which). The receptors originated from a woman between 18 and 29 years old with acute COVID-19. CDR3s include the opening cysteine and the closing phenylalanine or tryptophan. D genes are given only for firm matches. Expanded clones are given a class, and other clones once, few, many or no size at all.

j_call | clone_size | v_call | d_call | cdr3_nt | cdr3_aa
TRBJ2-1 | . | TRBV5-8 | TRBD2 | TGTGCCAGCAGTTTTGGGACTAGCCGGAGTAATGAGCAGTTCTTC | CASSFGTSRSNEQFF
TRBJ2-7 | . | TRBV29-1 | TRBD2 | TGCAGCGTTGAACTTAGCGGGAGGGATGAATACGAGCAGTACTTC | CSVELSGRDEYEQYF
TRBJ2-3 | . | TRBV11-3 | TRBD2 | TGTGCCAGCAGCAGAGCGGGAGGGCAGGCAGATACGCAGTATTTT | CASSRAGGQADTQYF
TRBJ1-1 | . | TRBV6-2/TRBV6-3 | TRBD1 | TGTGCCAGCAGCCGACAGGGGCCAACTGAAGCTTTCTTT | CASSRQGPTEAFF
TRBJ2-1 | . | TRBV9 | TRBD2 | TGTGCCAGCAGCGTAACGGGAGGGCCCGGGGATGAGCAGTTCTTC | CASSVTGGPGDEQFF
TRBJ2-1 | . | TRBV11-2 | . | TGTGCCAGCAGCTTAGATTACGGCGTCCTAGCGACCTCCTACAATGAGCAGTTCTTC | CASSLDYGVLATSYNEQFF
TRBJ2-6 | . | TRBV18 | TRBD2 | TGTGCCAGCTCACCCAAAGGGCTAGCGGGCGCCCCTGCTGGGGCCAACGTCCTGACTTTC | CASSPKGLAGAPAGANVLTF
TRBJ2-7 | . | TRBV6-5 | TRBD2 | TGTGCCATCGGACTAGCGGGAGGCGAGCAGTACTTC | CAIGLAGGEQYF
TRBJ2-5 | . | TRBV3-1/TRBV3-2 | . | TGTGCCAGCAGCCAAGATCCTCCCGGGAACCAAGAGACCCAGTACTTC | CASSQDPPGNQETQYF
TRBJ2-5 | . | TRBV7-8 | TRBD2 | TGTGCCAGCAGCTTGGTAGCGGGAGGGAGGTTAGAGACCCAGTACTTC | CASSLVAGGRLETQYF
TRBJ2-2 | . | TRBV28 | TRBD1 | TGTGCCAGCAGTTTATGGCGACAGGGCCTGAACACCGGGGAGCTGTTTTTT | CASSLWRQGLNTGELFF
TRBJ1-1 | . | TRBV7-2 | TRBD1 | TGTGCCAGCAGCTTCCAGGGGGCGATCGGAGCTTTCTTT | CASSFQGAIGAFF
TRBJ2-7 | . | TRBV28 | TRBD2 | TGTGCCAGCGGGGGGGGGACGACCCCGTCGGGCGAGCAGTACTTC | CASGGGTTPSGEQYF
TRBJ1-1 | . | TRBV5-1 | TRBD1 | TGCGCCAGCAGCTCCTCATCCCTGGACAGGGGCGCACCTGAAGCTTTCTTT | CASSSSSLDRGAPEAFF
TRBJ1-2 | . | TRBV19 | TRBD1 | TGTGCCAGTAGCGCCGTGACAGGGGGTGGCTACACCTTC | CASSAVTGGGYTF
TRBJ2-3 | . | TRBV5-1 | TRBD2 | TGCGCCAGCGCACGAACTGCGGGAGGGATAATCCCAGATACGCAGTATTTT | CASARTAGGIIPDTQYF
TRBJ1-5 | . | TRBV2 | . | TGTGCCAGCAACCCACAGGGTGGGCAGCCCCAGCATTTT | CASNPQGGQPQHF
TRBJ1-2 | . | TRBV25-1 | . | TGTGCCAGCAGTGAATGGGGGGGAGGCTATGGCTACACCTTC | CASSEWGGGYGYTF
TRBJ2-5 | . | TRBV18 | . | TGTGCCAGCTCACTGCCGACAGATCAAGAGACCCAGTACTTC | CASSLPTDQETQYF
TRBJ2-2 | . | TRBV3-1/TRBV3-2 | TRBD2 | TGTGCCAGCAGCCTAAGCGGGAGCACCGGGGAGCTGTTTTTT | CASSLSGSTGELFF
TRBJ2-3 | . | TRBV2 | TRBD1 | TGTGCCAGCAGTTTTCGACAGGGTGCATCAGATACGCAGTATTTT | CASSFRQGASDTQYF
TRBJ2-7 | . | TRBV7-9 | . | TGTGCCAGCAGCTTATCTCTAGAGGAGCGGTACTTC | CASSLSLEERYF
TRBJ2-1 | . | TRBV7-3 | TRBD2 | TGTGCCAGCAGTCTGAATCCGGGGACTAGCATCAATGAGCAGTTCTTC | CASSLNPGTSINEQFF
TRBJ2-1 | . | TRBV20-1 | . | TGCAGTGCTTTTGGGAGAGGGCCGCAGTTCTTC | CSAFGRGPQFF
TRBJ1-1 | . | TRBV19 | TRBD1 | TGTGCCAGTAGGCCAGGGACAGGGGGGTTCGGCCTGAGGATGAACACTGAAGCTTTCTTT | CASRPGTGGFGLRMNTEAFF
TRBJ2-3 | . | TRBV9 | TRBD1 | TGTGCCAGCAGCCTCGACAGGGGGAGGGATACGCAGTATTTT | CASSLDRGRDTQYF
TRBJ2-1 | . | TRBV28 | . | TGTGCCAGCAACCTATTTGGCTCCTACAATGAGCAGTTCTTC | CASNLFGSYNEQFF
TRBJ2-3 | . | TRBV18 | . | TGTGCCAGCTCAACTCCATTGGCAGGAACAGATACGCAGTATTTT | CASSTPLAGTDTQYF
TRBJ1-1 | . | TRBV18 | . | TGTGCCAGCTCACCACGGGACTCTCGGAACACTGAAGCTTTCTTT | CASSPRDSRNTEAFF
TRBJ1-2 | . | TRBV28 | TRBD1 | TGTGCCAGCAAAACCGGGACAGCCGACGATGGCTACACCTTC | CASKTGTADDGYTF
TRBJ1-2 | . | TRBV5-6 | TRBD1 | TGTGCCAGCAGCTTCTTCACCGGAGGACAGGGAAACTATGGCTACACCTTC | CASSFFTGGQGNYGYTF
TRBJ1-2 | once | TRBV18 | TRBD1 | TGTGCCAGCTCACCGGGACAGGGGGCTTATGGCTACACCTTC | CASSPGQGAYGYTF
TRBJ2-5 | . | TRBV5-8 | . | TGTGCCATCGGCCTGCAGGGGTCGAAGACCCAGTACTTC | CAIGLQGSKTQYF
TRBJ2-7 | . | TRBV3-1/TRBV3-2 | TRBD2 | TGTGCCAGCAGTCTGGGACCAAACGGGGGGGAGCAGTACTTC | CASSLGPNGGEQYF
TRBJ1-4 | . | TRBV4-1 | . | TGCGCCAGCAGCCAAGATGGCGAAAAACTGTTTTTT | CASSQDGEKLFF
TRBJ1-1 | once | TRBV27 | . | TGTGCCAGCAGTCGGTGGGGCGGGGGAGAGACTGAAGCTTTCTTT | CASSRWGGGETEAFF
TRBJ1-5 | . | TRBV6-4 | . | TGTGCCAGCAGCCCTTTTCCAGGGGACAATCAGCCCCAGCATTTT | CASSPFPGDNQPQHF
TRBJ1-6 | . | TRBV28 | . | TGTGCCAGCAGTTTAAGTGCGGGGCTCAGCTCCTATAATTCACCCCTCCACTTT | CASSLSAGLSSYNSPLHF
TRBJ2-2 | . | TRBV9 | TRBD1 | TGTGCCAGCAGCGTAACAGGGGCGCAGCCCGGGGAGCTGTTTTTT | CASSVTGAQPGELFF